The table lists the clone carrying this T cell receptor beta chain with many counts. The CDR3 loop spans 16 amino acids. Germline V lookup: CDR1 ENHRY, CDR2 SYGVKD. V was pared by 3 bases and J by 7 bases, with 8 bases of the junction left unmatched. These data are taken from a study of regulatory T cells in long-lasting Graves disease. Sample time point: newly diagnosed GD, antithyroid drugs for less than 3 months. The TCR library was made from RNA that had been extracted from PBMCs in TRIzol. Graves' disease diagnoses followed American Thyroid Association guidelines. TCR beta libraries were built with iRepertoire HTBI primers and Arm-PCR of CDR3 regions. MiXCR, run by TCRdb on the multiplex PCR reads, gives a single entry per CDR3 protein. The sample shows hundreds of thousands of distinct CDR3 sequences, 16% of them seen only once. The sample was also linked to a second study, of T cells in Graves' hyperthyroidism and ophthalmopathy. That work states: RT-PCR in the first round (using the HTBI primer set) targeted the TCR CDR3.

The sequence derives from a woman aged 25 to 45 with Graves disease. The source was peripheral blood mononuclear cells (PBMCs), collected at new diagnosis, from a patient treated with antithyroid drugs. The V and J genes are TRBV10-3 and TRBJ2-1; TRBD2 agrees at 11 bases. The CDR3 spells CAISDPGLAELNEQFF. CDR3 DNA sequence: TGTGCCATCAGTGACCCGGGACTAGCGGAGTTAAATGAGCAGTTCTTC.